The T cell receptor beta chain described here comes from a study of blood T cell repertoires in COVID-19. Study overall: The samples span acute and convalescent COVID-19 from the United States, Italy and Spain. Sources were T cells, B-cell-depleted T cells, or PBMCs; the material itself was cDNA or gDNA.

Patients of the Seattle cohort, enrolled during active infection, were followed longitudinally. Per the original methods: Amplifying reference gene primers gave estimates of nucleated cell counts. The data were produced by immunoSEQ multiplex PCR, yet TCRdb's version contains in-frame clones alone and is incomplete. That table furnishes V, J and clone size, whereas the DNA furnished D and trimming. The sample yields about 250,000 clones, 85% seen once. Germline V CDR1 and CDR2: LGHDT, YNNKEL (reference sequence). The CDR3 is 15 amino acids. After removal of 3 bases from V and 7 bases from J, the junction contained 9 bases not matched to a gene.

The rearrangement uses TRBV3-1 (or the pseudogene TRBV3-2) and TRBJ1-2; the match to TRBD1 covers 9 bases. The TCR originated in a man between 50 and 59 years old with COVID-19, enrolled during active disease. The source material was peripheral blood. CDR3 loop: CASSHPRGTGSGYTF. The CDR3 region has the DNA TGTGCCAGCAGCCATCCCCGCGGGACAGGGTCTGGCTACACCTTC.